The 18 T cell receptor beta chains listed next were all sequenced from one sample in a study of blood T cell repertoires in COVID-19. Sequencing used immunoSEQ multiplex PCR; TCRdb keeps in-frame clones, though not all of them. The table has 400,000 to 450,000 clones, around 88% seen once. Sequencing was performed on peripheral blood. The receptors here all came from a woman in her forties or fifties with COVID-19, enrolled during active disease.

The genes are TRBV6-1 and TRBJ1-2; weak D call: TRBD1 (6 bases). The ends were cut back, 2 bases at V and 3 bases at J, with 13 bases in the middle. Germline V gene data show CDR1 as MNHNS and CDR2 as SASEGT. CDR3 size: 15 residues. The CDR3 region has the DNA TGTGCCAGCAGTGAAAGGGGACACCACTACTATGGCTACACCTTC. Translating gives CASSERGHHYYGYTF.

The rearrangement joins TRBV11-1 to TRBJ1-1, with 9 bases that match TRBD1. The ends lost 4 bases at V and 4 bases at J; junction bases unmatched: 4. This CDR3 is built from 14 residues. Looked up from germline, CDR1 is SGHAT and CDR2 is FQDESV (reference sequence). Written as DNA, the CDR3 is TGTGCCAGCAGCTCAGACAGGGGGACCACTGAAGCTTTCTTT. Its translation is CASSSDRGTTEAFF. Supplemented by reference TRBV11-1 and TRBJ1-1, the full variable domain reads EAEVAQSPRYKITEKSQAVAFWCDPISGHATLYWYRQILGQGPELLVQFQDESVVDDSQLPKDRFSAERLKGVDSTLKIQPAELGDSAMYLCASSSDRGTTEAFFGQGTRLTVV.

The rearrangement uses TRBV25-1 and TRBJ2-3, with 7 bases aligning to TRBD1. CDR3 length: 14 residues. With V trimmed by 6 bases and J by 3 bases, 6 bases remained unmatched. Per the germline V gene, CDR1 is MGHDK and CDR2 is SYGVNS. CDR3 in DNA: TGTGCCAGCAGAAACACAGGGGCGACAGATACGCAGTATTTT. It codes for CASRNTGATDTQYF. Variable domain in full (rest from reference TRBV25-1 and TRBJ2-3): EADIYQTPRYLVIGTGKKITLECSQTMGHDKMYWYQQDPGMELHLIHYSYGVNSTEKGDLSSESTVSRIRTEHFPLTLESARPSHTSQYLCASRNTGATDTQYFGPGTRLTVL.

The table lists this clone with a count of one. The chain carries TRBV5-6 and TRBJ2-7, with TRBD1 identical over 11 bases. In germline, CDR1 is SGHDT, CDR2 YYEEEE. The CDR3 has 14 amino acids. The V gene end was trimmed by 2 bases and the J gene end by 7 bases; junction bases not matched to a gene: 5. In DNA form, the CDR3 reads TGTGCCAGCAGCTTCGGACAGGGGGCGGGGGAGCAGTACTTC. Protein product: CASSFGQGAGEQYF.

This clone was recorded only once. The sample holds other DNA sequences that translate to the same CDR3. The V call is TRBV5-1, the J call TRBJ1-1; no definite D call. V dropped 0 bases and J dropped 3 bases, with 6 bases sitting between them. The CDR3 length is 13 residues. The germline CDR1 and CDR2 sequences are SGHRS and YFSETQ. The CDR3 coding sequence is TGCGCCAGCAGCTTGGCGGGAGACACTGAAGCTTTCTTT. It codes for CASSLAGDTEAFF.

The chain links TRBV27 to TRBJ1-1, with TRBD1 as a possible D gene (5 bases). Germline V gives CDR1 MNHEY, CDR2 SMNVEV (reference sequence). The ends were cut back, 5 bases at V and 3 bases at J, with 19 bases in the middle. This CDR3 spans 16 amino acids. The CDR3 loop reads CASSLSGGVMDTEAFF. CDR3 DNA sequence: TGTGCCAGCAGTCTCTCCGGGGGGGTAATGGACACTGAAGCTTTCTTT.

Here the CDR3 reads CASKDLPRGDYGYTF. The CDR3 bases are TGCGCCAGCAAAGATCTCCCCCGGGGTGACTATGGCTACACCTTC. The V and J genes are TRBV10-2 and TRBJ1-2; D unresolved. Germline loops: CDR1 WSHSY, CDR2 SAAADI. The length of the CDR3 is 15 residues. Trimming removed 7 bases at V and 3 bases at J, with 18 bases between.

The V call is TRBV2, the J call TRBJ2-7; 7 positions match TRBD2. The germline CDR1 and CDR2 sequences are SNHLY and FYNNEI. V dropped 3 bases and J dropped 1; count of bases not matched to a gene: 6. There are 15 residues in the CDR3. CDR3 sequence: CASSDWGGGSYEQYF. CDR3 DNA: TGTGCCAGCAGTGACTGGGGCGGGGGTTCCTACGAGCAGTACTTC. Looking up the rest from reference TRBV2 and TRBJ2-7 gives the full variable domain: EPEVTQTPSHQVTQMGQEVILRCVPISNHLYFYWYRQILGQKVEFLVSFYNNEISEKSEIFDDQFSVERPDGSNFTLKIRSTKLEDSAMYFCASSDWGGGSYEQYFGPGTRLTVT.

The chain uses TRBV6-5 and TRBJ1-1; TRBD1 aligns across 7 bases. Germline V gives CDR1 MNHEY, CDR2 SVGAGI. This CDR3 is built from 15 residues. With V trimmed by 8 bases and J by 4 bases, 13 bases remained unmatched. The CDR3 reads CASGSPGTEGTEAFF. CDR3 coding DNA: TGTGCCAGCGGGTCTCCGGGGACAGAGGGCACTGAAGCTTTCTTT.

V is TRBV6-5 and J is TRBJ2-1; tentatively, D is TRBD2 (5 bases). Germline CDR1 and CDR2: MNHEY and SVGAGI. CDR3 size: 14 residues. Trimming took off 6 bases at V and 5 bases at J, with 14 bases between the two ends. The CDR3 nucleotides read TGTGCCAGCAGGGTACCGGGGTCTAACAATGAGCAGTTCTTC. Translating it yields CASRVPGSNNEQFF.

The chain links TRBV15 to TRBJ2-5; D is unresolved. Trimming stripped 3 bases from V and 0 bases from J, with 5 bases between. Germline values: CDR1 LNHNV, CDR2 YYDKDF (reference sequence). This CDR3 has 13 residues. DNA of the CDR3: TGTGCCACCAGCAGTGGAGACCAAGAGACCCAGTACTTC. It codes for CATSSGDQETQYF.

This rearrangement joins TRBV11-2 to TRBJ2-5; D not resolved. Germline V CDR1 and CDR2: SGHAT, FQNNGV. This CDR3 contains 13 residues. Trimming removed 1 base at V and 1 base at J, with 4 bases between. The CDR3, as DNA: TGTGCCAGCAGCTTAGGCGGCCAAGAGACCCAGTACTTC. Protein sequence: CASSLGGQETQYF.

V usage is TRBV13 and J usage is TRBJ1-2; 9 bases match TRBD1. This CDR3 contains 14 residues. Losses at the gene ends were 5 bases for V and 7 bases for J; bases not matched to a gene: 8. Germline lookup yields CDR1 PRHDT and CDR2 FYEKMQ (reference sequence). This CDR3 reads CASSGNRGPGGYTF. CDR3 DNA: TGTGCCAGCAGCGGCAACAGGGGGCCGGGTGGCTACACCTTC.

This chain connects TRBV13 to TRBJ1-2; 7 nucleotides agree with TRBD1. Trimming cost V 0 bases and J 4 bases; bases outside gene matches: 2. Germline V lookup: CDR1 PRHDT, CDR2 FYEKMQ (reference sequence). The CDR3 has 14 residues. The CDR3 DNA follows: TGTGCCAGCAGCTTAGGCAGGGACAGCTATGGCTACACCTTC. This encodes CASSLGRDSYGYTF. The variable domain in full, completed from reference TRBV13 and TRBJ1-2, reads AAGVIQSPRHLIKEKRETATLKCYPIPRHDTVYWYQQGPGQDPQFLISFYEKMQSDKGSIPDRFSAQQFSDYHSELNMSSLELGDSALYFCASSLGRDSYGYTFGSGTRLTVV.

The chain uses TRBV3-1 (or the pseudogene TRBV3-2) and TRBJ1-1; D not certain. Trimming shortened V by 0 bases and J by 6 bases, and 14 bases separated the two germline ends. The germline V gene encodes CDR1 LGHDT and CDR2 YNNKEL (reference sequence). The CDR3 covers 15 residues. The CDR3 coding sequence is TGTGCCAGCAGCCAAGATAAGGCAGGAGGTGCTGAAGCTTTCTTT. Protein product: CASSQDKAGGAEAFF.

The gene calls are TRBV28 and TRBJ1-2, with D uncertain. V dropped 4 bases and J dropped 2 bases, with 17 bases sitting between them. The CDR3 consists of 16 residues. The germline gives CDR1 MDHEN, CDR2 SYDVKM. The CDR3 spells CASSSPTEVRNYGYTF. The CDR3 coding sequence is TGTGCCAGCAGTTCCCCCACCGAGGTCAGAAACTATGGCTACACCTTC.

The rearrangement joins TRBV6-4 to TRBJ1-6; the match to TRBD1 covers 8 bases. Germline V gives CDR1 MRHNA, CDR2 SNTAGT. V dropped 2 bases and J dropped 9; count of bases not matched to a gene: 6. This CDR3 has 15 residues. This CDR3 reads CASSDIGQGISPLHF. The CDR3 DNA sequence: TGTGCCAGCAGTGACATCGGACAGGGCATTTCACCCCTCCACTTT.

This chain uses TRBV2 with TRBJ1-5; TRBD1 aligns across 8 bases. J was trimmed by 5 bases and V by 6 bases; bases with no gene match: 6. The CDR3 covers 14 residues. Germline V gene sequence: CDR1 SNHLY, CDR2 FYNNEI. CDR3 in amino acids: CASRGTGPYQPQHF. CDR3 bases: TGTGCCAGCAGGGGGACAGGCCCATATCAGCCCCAGCATTTT.